The 20 T cell receptor beta chains given below trace back to one sample, sequenced in a study of T-cell memory formation after mild COVID-19. Via MiXCR, TCRdb re-called the 5' RACE reads, giving one row per CDR3 protein. Among roughly 310,000 distinct CDR3 sequences, 15% to 20% were seen once, and the ten largest hold about a fifth. Sequenced: PBMCs or a T cell subset sorted from them (not recorded which). Receptors originate from a man aged 18 to 30 who had mild COVID-19 (a few samples of this study predate the infection). Cell type and time point are not known.

The chain couples TRBV6-5 to TRBJ1-1; 7 nucleotides agree with TRBD1. The J segment lost 1 base and the V segment lost 7 bases, leaving 9 bases of the junction unmatched. Germline lookup yields CDR1 MNHEY and CDR2 SVGAGI. This CDR3 contains 15 residues. CDR3: CASKFVRTGNTEAFF. The CDR3 nucleotides read TGTGCCAGCAAATTCGTCCGGACAGGGAACACTGAAGCTTTCTTT.

This clonotype was picked up a small number of times. The V call is TRBV20-1, the J call TRBJ1-1; no reliable D call. The V end was cut by 5 bases, the J end by 3 bases, with 13 bases between. Germline V gene data show CDR1 as DFQATT and CDR2 as SNEGSKA (reference sequence). CDR3 length equals 13 residues. In nucleotides, the CDR3 is TGCAGTGCTCCCTTTATGGGTGACACTGAAGCTTTCTTT. This translates into CSAPFMGDTEAFF.

The chain carries TRBV7-9 and TRBJ1-3, with 8 bases matching TRBD1. V shed 5 bases and J 2 bases; nucleotides not matched to a gene: 8. The CDR3 is made up of 16 amino acids. Per the germline V gene, CDR1 is SEHNR and CDR2 is FQNEAQ (reference sequence). The CDR3 loop is CASSPRQGSTGNTIYF. DNA of the CDR3: TGTGCCAGCAGCCCGAGACAGGGGAGTACTGGAAACACCATATATTTT.

This clonotype came up a few times. V and J are TRBV28 and TRBJ2-5; D not certain. The V gene lost 6 bases and the J gene lost 7 bases, with 15 bases spanning the gap. The CDR3 runs 13 residues. Germline V gene sequence: CDR1 MDHEN, CDR2 SYDVKM. This CDR3 is CASSLLTYGTQYF. As DNA, the CDR3 is TGTGCCAGCAGCCTATTGACATACGGGACCCAGTACTTC.

This clonotype was seen a handful of times. The CDR3 loop is CASSIAHLNEKLFF. The CDR3 DNA is TGTGCCAGTAGTATCGCACACCTTAATGAAAAACTGTTTTTT. The chain employs TRBV19 and TRBJ1-4; no definite D call. The V gene's germline CDR1 is LNHDA and CDR2 SQIVND (reference sequence). This CDR3 has 14 amino acids. V lost 3 bases, J lost 4 bases, and 9 bases lay in between. Together with reference TRBV19 and TRBJ1-4, the CDR3 gives the full variable domain: DGGITQSPKYLFRKEGQNVTLSCEQNLNHDAMYWYRQDPGQGLRLIYYSQIVNDFQKGDIAEGYSVSREKKESFPLTVTSAQKNPTAFYLCASSIAHLNEKLFFGSGTQLSVL.

V usage is TRBV6-2 or TRBV6-3 and J usage is TRBJ1-5; D possibly corresponds to TRBD1 (6 bases). Deletions cut 6 bases from V and 2 bases from J, with 11 bases between. The CDR3 consists of 14 residues. Germline V gene sequence: CDR1 MNHEY, CDR2 SVGEGT. The CDR3 spells CASRWGPGNQPQHF. The CDR3 DNA is TGTGCCAGCAGATGGGGGCCTGGCAATCAGCCCCAGCATTTT.

The chain couples TRBV4-2 to TRBJ1-4; 8 bases agree with TRBD1. Trimming at V came to 1 base and at J to 6 bases, leaving 4 bases not matched to a gene. Looked up from germline, CDR1 is LGHNA and CDR2 is YNFKEQ. This CDR3 has 15 amino acids. The CDR3 protein is CASSQGQGIYEKLFF. CDR3 coding DNA: TGTGCCAGCAGCCAAGGACAGGGGATATATGAAAAACTGTTTTTT.

The table lists this clonotype with many counts. The chain employs TRBV5-1 and TRBJ1-5; D unclear. Trimming cost V 0 bases and J 7 bases, with 11 bases left between them. CDR3 length equals 14 residues. CDR1 and CDR2 from the germline V gene are SGHRS and YFSETQ. The CDR3 coding sequence is TGCGCCAGCAGCTTGGATGCCGAAAGGCAGCCCCAGCATTTT. It codes for CASSLDAERQPQHF.

J is TRBJ1-1 and V is TRBV27; D gene unclear. V lost 6 bases to trimming and J lost 3 bases, with 14 bases between them. From germline, CDR1 is MNHEY and CDR2 SMNVEV (reference sequence). CDR3 size: 14 residues. As DNA, the CDR3 is TGTGCCAGCAGGATCAGGCCCGGGGACACTGAAGCTTTCTTT. Translation: CASRIRPGDTEAFF.

This clonotype has just a few counts. The chain couples TRBV30 to TRBJ2-7; no definite D call. The CDR3 has 13 residues. Between the trimmed V and J ends, which lost 3 bases and 0 bases, there was a span of 9 bases. Germline V gives CDR1 GTSNPN, CDR2 SVGIG (reference sequence). This CDR3 is CAWSAASSYEQYF. CDR3 nucleotide sequence: TGTGCCTGGAGCGCAGCTAGCTCCTACGAGCAGTACTTC.

The CDR3 DNA reads as TGTGCCAGCAGCTTGACGGGGTCAGGCGAGCAGTTCTTC. Its translation: CASSLTGSGEQFF. J is TRBJ2-1 and V is TRBV5-4; D may be TRBD2 (5 bases). The ends were cut back, 1 base at V and 10 bases at J, with 12 bases in the middle. The CDR3 runs 13 residues. Per the germline V gene, CDR1 is SGHNT and CDR2 is YYREEE (reference sequence).

This clonotype was seen a few times. This chain uses TRBV27 with TRBJ1-6; weak D call: TRBD1 (6 bases). The V end lost 6 bases, the J end lost 0 bases, and 18 bases lay between the germline ends. Germline V gives CDR1 MNHEY, CDR2 SMNVEV (reference sequence). This CDR3 has 18 residues. The CDR3: CASSLEQGKSSYNSPLHF. For the CDR3, the DNA is TGTGCCAGCAGCCTTGAGCAGGGGAAAAGCTCCTATAATTCACCCCTCCACTTT.

This clonotype was seen a few times. The CDR3 nucleotides are TGTGCCAGCAGCTTAGACAGGTTTCATTCACCCCTCCACTTT. The encoded protein is CASSLDRFHSPLHF. V gene TRBV7-9 combines with J gene TRBJ1-6; D is perhaps TRBD1 (5 bases). V lost 1 base and J lost 8, with 9 bases in between. The CDR3 is 14 amino acids. Germline V gene data show CDR1 as SEHNR and CDR2 as FQNEAQ (reference sequence).

The CDR3 reads CASRGTQTYEQYF. In DNA, the CDR3 is TGCGCCAGCAGGGGGACTCAAACCTACGAGCAGTACTTC. The rearrangement links TRBV5-1 to TRBJ2-7, with a tentative D call TRBD2 (6 bases). This CDR3 is 13 amino acids long. Trimming removed 5 bases at V and 2 bases at J, with 11 bases between. CDR1 and CDR2 (germline): SGHRS, YFSETQ.

The J gene is TRBJ2-3, the V gene TRBV3-1; D is unresolved. Germline loops: CDR1 LGHDT, CDR2 YNNKEL (reference sequence). The CDR3 contains 12 residues. Trimming pared 0 bases from V and 5 bases from J, leaving 3 bases between. The chain's CDR3 is CASSQDKDTQYF. CDR3 nucleotides: TGTGCCAGCAGCCAAGATAAAGATACGCAGTATTTT.

In this sample, this clonotype turned up a few times. This chain links TRBV5-1 with TRBJ2-7, with D perhaps TRBD2 (6 bases). Trimming left V 5 bases short and J 7 bases short, with 16 bases between. The length of the CDR3 is 13 residues. Germline V CDR1 and CDR2: SGHRS, YFSETQ. The CDR3 bases are TGCGCCAGCAGGTCCATGCAGGGACTGGAGCAGTACGTC. Protein product: CASRSMQGLEQYV.

This clonotype was detected a few times. V usage is TRBV12-3 or TRBV12-4 and J usage is TRBJ1-2, with D uncertain. There are 14 residues in the CDR3. The V and J ends lost 6 bases and 8 bases respectively, with 19 bases between them. The CDR3 is CASSQPDSQEGYTF. DNA of the CDR3: TGTGCCAGCAGCCAACCGGATTCCCAGGAGGGCTACACCTTC.

This clonotype occurred many times. CDR3 sequence (DNA): TGTGCCAGCAGCTTTGCACGTAGCTACAATGAGCAGTTCTTC. As protein: CASSFARSYNEQFF. The V and J genes are TRBV7-2 and TRBJ2-1; D is undetermined. The V gene's germline CDR1 is SGHTA and CDR2 FQGNSA. Trimming left V 3 bases short and J 3 bases short, with 9 bases between. The CDR3 is made up of 14 amino acids.

The chain is built from TRBV5-1 and TRBJ2-3; D not resolved. Looked up from germline, CDR1 is SGHRS and CDR2 is YFSETQ. Trimming removed 0 bases from V and 4 bases from J, with 6 bases in between. The CDR3 is 13 amino acids. The CDR3: CASSLARSDTQYF. The CDR3 region has the DNA TGCGCCAGCAGCTTGGCGAGATCAGATACGCAGTATTTT.

This clonotype appeared a few times. The chain recombines TRBV5-1 with TRBJ1-1; 8 bases align to TRBD1. Germline CDR1 is SGHRS and CDR2 is YFSETQ. This CDR3 is 14 amino acids long. V shed 0 bases, J shed 7 bases, and the junction held 5 bases outside the gene matches. CDR3 sequence reads: CASSLARQGSEAFF. For the CDR3, the DNA is TGCGCCAGCAGCTTGGCTCGACAGGGGAGTGAAGCTTTCTTT. Using reference TRBV5-1 and TRBJ1-1 for the parts outside the CDR3, the full variable domain is KAGVTQTPRYLIKTRGQQVTLSCSPISGHRSVSWYQQTPGQGLQFLFEYFSETQRNKGNFPGRFSGRQFSNSRSEMNVSTLELGDSALYLCASSLARQGSEAFFGQGTRLTVV.